Reported below is one T cell receptor beta chain. The primer mix had 60 Vbeta and 13 Jbeta primers. The method was immunoSEQ multiplex PCR; TCRdb's version includes in-frame clones alone and lacks a portion of them. The table has around 120,000 clones, around 80% seen once. The sample is drawn from a study of cytomegalovirus exposure and HLA in healthy donors. V was clipped by 7 bases and J by 6 bases; unmatched bases: 15. Germline V gene sequence: CDR1 MNHNS, CDR2 SASEGT. CDR3 length: 15 residues. The chain has TRBV6-1 and TRBJ2-7, with TRBD2 matching over 7 bases. The sequencing input was PBMCs. The clonotype was recovered from a woman aged 40 to 49 in good health and CMV-seropositive. CDR3 DNA sequence: TGTGCCAGCATGGATATGGGGGGGAGGGCCGGCGAGCAGTACTTC. The encoded protein is CASMDMGGRAGEQYF.